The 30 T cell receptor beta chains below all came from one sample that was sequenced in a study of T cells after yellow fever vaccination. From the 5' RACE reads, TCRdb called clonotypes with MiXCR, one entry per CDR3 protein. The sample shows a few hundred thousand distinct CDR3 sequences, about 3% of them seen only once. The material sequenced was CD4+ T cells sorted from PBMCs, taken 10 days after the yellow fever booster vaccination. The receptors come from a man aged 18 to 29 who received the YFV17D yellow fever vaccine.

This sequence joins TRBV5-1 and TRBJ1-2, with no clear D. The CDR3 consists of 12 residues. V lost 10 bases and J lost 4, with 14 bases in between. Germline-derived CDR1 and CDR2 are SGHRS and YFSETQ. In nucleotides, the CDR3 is TGCGCCGACCTCAGGAGCCTCTATGGCTACACCTTC. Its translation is CADLRSLYGYTF.

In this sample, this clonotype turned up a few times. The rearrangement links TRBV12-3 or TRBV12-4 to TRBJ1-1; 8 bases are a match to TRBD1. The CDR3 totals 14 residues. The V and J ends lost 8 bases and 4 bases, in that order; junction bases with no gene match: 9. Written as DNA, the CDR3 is TGTGCCAGCGACAGGACAGGGTCGATCACTGAAGCTTTCTTT. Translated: CASDRTGSITEAFF.

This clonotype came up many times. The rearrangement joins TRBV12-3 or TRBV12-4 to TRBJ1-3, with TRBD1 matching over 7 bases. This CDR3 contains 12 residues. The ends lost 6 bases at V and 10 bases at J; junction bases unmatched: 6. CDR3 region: CASRRPGGTIYF. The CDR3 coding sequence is TGTGCCAGCAGGCGTCCAGGGGGTACCATATATTTT.

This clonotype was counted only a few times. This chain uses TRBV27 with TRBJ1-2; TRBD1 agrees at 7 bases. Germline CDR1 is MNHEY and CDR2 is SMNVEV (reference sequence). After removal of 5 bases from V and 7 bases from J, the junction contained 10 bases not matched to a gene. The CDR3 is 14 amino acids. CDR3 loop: CASSPRQGLSGYTF. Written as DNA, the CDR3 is TGTGCCAGCAGTCCCCGACAGGGTTTGAGTGGCTACACCTTC.

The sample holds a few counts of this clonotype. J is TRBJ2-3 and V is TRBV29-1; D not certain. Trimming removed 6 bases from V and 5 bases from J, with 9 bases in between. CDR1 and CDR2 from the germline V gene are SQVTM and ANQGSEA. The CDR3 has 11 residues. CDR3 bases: TGCAGCGTAGCGAGGAAAGATACGCAGTATTTT. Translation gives CSVARKDTQYF.

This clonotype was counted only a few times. The CDR3 loop is CSATRLRPSGLRETQYF. Here the CDR3 DNA reads TGCAGTGCCACCAGGCTGCGCCCTAGCGGGCTAAGGGAGACCCAGTACTTC. This chain connects TRBV20-1 to TRBJ2-5; 8 bases are shared with TRBD2. CDR3 size: 17 residues. The germline V gene encodes CDR1 DFQATT and CDR2 SNEGSKA (reference sequence). V lost 6 bases, J lost 5 bases, and 20 bases stayed unmatched.

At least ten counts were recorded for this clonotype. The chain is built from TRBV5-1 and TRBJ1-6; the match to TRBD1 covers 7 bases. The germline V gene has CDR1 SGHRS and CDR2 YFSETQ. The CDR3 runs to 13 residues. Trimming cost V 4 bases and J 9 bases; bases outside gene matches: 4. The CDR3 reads CASSPEGASPLHF. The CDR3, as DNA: TGCGCCAGCAGCCCCGAGGGGGCTTCACCCCTCCACTTT.

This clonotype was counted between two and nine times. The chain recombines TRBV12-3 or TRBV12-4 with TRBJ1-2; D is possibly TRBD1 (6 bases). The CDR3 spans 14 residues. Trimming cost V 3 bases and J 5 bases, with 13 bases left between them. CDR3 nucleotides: TGTGCCAGCAGTTTCGGTCCGGGGGCGTATGGCTACACCTTC. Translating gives CASSFGPGAYGYTF.

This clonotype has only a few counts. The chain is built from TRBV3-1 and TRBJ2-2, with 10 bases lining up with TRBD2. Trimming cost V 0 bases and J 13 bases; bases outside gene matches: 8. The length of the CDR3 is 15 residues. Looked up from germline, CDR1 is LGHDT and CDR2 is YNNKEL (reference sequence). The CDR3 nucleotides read TGTGCCAGCAGCCAAGATCTAGCGGGGGCGCGGGGGCTGTTTTTT. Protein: CASSQDLAGARGLFF.

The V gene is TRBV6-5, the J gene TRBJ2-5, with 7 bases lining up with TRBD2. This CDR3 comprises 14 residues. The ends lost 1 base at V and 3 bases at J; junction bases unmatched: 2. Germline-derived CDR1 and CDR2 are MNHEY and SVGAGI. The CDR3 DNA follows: TGTGCCAGCAGTTACTGGGGAGGGGAAGAGACCCAGTACTTC. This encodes CASSYWGGEETQYF.

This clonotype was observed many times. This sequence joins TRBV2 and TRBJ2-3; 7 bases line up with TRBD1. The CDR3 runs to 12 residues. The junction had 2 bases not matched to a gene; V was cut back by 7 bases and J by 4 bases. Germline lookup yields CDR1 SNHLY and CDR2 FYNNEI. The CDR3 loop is CASKDRSDTQYF. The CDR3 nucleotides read TGTGCCAGCAAGGACAGGTCAGATACGCAGTATTTT.

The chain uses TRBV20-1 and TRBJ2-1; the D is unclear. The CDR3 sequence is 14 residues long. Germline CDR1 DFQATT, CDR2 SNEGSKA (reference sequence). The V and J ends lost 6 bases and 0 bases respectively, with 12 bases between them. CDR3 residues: CSAQTASSYNEQFF. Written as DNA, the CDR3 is TGCAGTGCCCAAACAGCCAGCTCCTACAATGAGCAGTTCTTC.

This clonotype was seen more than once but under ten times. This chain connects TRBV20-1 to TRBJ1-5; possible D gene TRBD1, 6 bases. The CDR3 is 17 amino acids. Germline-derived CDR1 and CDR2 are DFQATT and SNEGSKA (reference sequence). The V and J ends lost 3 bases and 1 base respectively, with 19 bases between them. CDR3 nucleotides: TGCAGTGCTAGTTGGGGCGGGGGTCAGGGGAGCAATCAGCCCCAGCATTTT. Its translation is CSASWGGGQGSNQPQHF.

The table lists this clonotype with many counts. This chain's CDR3 is CASSYGITDTQYF. Here the CDR3 DNA reads TGTGCCAGCAGTTACGGGATCACAGATACGCAGTATTTT. The V call is TRBV6-2 or TRBV6-3, the J call TRBJ2-3; no clear D gene. The V end was cut by 2 bases, the J end by 2 bases, with 5 bases between. Germline CDR1 is MNHEY and CDR2 is SVGEGT. The CDR3 length is 13 residues.

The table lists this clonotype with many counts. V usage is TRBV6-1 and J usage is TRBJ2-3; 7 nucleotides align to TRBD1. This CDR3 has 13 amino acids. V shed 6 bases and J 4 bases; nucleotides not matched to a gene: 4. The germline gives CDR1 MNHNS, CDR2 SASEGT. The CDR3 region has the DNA TGTGCCAGCAGGACCCAGGGGGCAGATACGCAGTATTTT. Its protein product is CASRTQGADTQYF.

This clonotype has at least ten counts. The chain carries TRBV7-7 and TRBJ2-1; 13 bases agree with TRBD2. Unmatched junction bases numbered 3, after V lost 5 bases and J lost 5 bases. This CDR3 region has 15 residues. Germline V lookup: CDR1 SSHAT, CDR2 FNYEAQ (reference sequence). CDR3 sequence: CASSLGLAGNNEQFF. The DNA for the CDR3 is TGTGCCAGCAGCCTGGGACTAGCGGGGAACAATGAGCAGTTCTTC. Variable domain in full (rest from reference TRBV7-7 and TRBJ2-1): GAGVSQSPRYKVTKRGQDVTLRCDPISSHATLYWYQQALGQGPEFLTYFNYEAQPDKSGLPSDRFSAERPEGSISTLTIQRTEQRDSAMYRCASSLGLAGNNEQFFGPGTRLTVL.

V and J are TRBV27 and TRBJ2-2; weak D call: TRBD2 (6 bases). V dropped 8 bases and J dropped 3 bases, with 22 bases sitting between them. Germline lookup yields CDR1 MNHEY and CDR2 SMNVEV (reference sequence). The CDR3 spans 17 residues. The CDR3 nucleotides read TGTGCCAGCTTCGGGGGAAAGGTGGTCGGGTACACCGGGGAGCTGTTTTTT. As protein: CASFGGKVVGYTGELFF.

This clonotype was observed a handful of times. The CDR3 DNA reads TGCAGTGCTCGCACAGGGGGCGAGGTGGATACGCAGTATTTT. It translates to CSARTGGEVDTQYF. The V and J genes are TRBV20-1 and TRBJ2-3, with TRBD1 matching 9 bases. The germline V gene encodes CDR1 DFQATT and CDR2 SNEGSKA (reference sequence). The V segment lost 5 bases and the J segment 6 bases; nucleotides outside the gene matches: 9. The CDR3 runs 14 residues.

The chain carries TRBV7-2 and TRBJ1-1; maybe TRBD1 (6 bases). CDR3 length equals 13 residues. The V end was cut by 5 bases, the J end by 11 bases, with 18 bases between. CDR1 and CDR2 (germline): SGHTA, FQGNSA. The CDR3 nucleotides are TGTGCCAGCAGCCCGGTCGGGGGGGCTCACGCTTTCTTT. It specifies CASSPVGGAHAFF.

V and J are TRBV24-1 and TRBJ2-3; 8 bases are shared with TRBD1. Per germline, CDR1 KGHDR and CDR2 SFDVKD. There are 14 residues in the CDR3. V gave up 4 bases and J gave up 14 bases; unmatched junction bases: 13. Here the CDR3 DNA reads TGTGCCACCAGTGACCCATCCCGGGACAGGTTGCGGTATTTT. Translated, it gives CATSDPSRDRLRYF.

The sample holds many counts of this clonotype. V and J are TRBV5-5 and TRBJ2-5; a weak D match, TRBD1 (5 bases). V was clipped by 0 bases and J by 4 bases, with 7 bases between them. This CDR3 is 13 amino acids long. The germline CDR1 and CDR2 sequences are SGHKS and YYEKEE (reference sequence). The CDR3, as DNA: TGTGCCAGCAGCTTGGCAGGGTCAGAGACCCAGTACTTC. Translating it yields CASSLAGSETQYF.

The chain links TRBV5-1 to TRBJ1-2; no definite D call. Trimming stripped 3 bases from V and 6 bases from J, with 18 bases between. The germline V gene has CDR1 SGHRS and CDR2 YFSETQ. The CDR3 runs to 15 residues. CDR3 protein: CASSSDPSSGDGYTF. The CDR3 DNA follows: TGCGCCAGCAGCTCGGACCCGTCTTCGGGAGATGGCTACACCTTC.

The CDR3 spells CASSTPSSGGNTGELFF. The DNA for the CDR3 is TGTGCCAGCAGTACTCCTTCCAGCGGGGGGAACACCGGGGAGCTGTTTTTT. The chain recombines TRBV12-3 or TRBV12-4 with TRBJ2-2, with 8 bases identical to TRBD2. The trim removed 5 bases at V and 1 base at J, leaving 9 bases unmatched. The CDR3 contains 17 residues.

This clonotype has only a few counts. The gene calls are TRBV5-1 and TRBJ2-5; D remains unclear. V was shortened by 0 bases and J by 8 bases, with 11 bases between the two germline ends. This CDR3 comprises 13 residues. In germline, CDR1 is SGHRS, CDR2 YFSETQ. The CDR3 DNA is TGCGCCAGCAGCTTGGAAGAATTGGGAACCCAGTACTTC. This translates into CASSLEELGTQYF.

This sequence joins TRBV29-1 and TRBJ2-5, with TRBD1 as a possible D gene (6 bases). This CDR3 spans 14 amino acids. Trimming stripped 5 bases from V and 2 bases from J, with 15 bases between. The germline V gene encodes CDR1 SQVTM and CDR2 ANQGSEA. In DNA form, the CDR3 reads TGCAGCGTTCGCTACGGACAGATACAAGAGACCCAGTACTTC. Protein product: CSVRYGQIQETQYF.

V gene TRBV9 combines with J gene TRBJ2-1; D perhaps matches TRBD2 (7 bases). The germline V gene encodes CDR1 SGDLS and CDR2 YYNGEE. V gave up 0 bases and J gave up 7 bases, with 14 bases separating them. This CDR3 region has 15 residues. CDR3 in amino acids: CASSVVGGAWNEQFF. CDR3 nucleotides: TGTGCCAGCAGCGTAGTGGGGGGGGCGTGGAATGAGCAGTTCTTC.

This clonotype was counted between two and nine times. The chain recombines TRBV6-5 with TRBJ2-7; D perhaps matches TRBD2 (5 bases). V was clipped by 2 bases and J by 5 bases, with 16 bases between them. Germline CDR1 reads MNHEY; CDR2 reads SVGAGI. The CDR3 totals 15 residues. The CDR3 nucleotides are TGTGCCAGCAGTTACCGGGGATCCGGGTTCCACGAGCAGTACTTC. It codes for CASSYRGSGFHEQYF.

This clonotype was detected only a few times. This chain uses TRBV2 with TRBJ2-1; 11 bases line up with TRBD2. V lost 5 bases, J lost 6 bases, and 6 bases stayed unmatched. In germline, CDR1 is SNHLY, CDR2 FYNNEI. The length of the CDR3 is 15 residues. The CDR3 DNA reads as TGTGCCAGCAGTAGACTAGCGGGGCTACTCAATGAGCAGTTCTTC. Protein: CASSRLAGLLNEQFF. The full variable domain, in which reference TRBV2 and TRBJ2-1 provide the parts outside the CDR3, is EPEVTQTPSHQVTQMGQEVILRCVPISNHLYFYWYRQILGQKVEFLVSFYNNEISEKSEIFDDQFSVERPDGSNFTLKIRSTKLEDSAMYFCASSRLAGLLNEQFFGPGTRLTVL.

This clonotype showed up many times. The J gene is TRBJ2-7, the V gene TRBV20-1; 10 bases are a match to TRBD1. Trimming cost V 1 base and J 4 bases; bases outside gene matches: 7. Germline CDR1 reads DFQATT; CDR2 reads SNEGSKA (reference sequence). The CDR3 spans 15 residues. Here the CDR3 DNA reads TGCAGTGCTAGAGCCGGGACAGGGGCCTTATACGAGCAGTACGTC. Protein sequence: CSARAGTGALYEQYV.

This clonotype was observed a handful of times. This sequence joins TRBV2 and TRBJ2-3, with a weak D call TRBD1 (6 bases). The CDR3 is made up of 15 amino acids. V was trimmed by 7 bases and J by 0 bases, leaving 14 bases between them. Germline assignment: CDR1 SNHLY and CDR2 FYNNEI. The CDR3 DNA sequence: TGTGCCAGCAATAAATGGGGGCTTAGCACAGATACGCAGTATTTT. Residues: CASNKWGLSTDTQYF.